This entry lists 10 T cell receptor beta chains sequenced from one sample in a study of control samples from healthy donors and cancer patients. Assay: immunoSEQ multiplex PCR; the TCRdb copy retains only in-frame clones and omits some. Of some 130,000 clones listed, about nine tenths were seen once; the top ten hold around 2.3%. The sequencing input was blood. Receptors were obtained from a man aged 35-49 years in good health.

The rearrangement joins TRBV7-9 to TRBJ1-2; the match to TRBD1 covers 9 bases. V was clipped by 7 bases and J by 6 bases; unmatched bases: 9. Germline CDR1 and CDR2: SEHNR and FQNEAQ (reference sequence). The CDR3 extends over 14 amino acids. CDR3 sequence (DNA): TGTGCCAGCACCCCTGACAGGGGGATAAATGGCTACACCTTC. Residues: CASTPDRGINGYTF.

The V call is TRBV5-6, the J call TRBJ2-3, with D unclear. With 0 bases removed from V and 2 bases from J, the gap between germline ends came to 7 bases. Germline V gene data show CDR1 as SGHDT and CDR2 as YYEEEE. This CDR3 has 14 amino acids. This CDR3 is CASSLDRYTDTQYF. For the CDR3, the DNA is TGTGCCAGCAGCTTGGACAGATACACAGATACGCAGTATTTT.

This chain connects TRBV4-2 to TRBJ1-5, with D perhaps TRBD1 (6 bases). The CDR3 spans 15 residues. V dropped 3 bases and J dropped 0 bases, with 9 bases sitting between them. CDR1 LGHNA and CDR2 YNFKEQ come from the germline V gene. CDR3 region: CASSQAGDSNQPQHF. CDR3 nucleotides: TGTGCCAGCAGCCAGGCAGGGGATAGCAATCAGCCCCAGCATTTT.

J is TRBJ1-5 and V is TRBV19; D uncertain. The germline gives CDR1 LNHDA, CDR2 SQIVND (reference sequence). V gave up 6 bases and J gave up 0 bases, with 15 bases separating them. The CDR3 contains 16 residues. The CDR3 reads CASSHFVPDSNQPQHF. The CDR3 DNA is TGTGCCAGTAGCCACTTTGTCCCCGATAGCAATCAGCCCCAGCATTTT.

The chain uses TRBV30 and TRBJ1-1; D not resolved. This CDR3 has 11 amino acids. Germline loops: CDR1 GTSNPN, CDR2 SVGIG (reference sequence). Trimming cost V 7 bases and J 5 bases, with 11 bases left between them. CDR3 bases: TGTGCCTCCACGGCCCAAACTGAAGCTTTCTTT. This translates into CASTAQTEAFF.

V gene TRBV27 combines with J gene TRBJ1-4; 7 positions match TRBD1. The CDR3 length is 15 residues. Germline-derived CDR1 and CDR2 are MNHEY and SMNVEV (reference sequence). The ends lost 0 bases at V and 8 bases at J; junction bases unmatched: 6. This chain's CDR3 is CASSLSRGGSEKLFF. CDR3 in DNA: TGTGCCAGCAGTTTATCGAGAGGGGGCTCGGAAAAACTGTTTTTT.

This chain connects TRBV28 to TRBJ1-2, with TRBD1 matching 10 bases. V was pared by 3 bases and J by 4 bases, with 5 bases of the junction left unmatched. Germline V gives CDR1 MDHEN, CDR2 SYDVKM. The CDR3 consists of 15 residues. The CDR3 sequence: CASSFPGQGPYGYTF. The CDR3 region has the DNA TGTGCCAGCAGTTTCCCGGGACAGGGGCCCTATGGCTACACCTTC.

This clone was seen only once. The V gene is TRBV6-5, the J gene TRBJ2-3, with 9 bases matching TRBD2. There are 15 residues in the CDR3. Germline-derived CDR1 and CDR2 are MNHEY and SVGAGI. The J segment lost 2 bases and the V segment lost 7 bases, leaving 7 bases of the junction unmatched. CDR3 nucleotides: TGTGCCAGCAAAGTAGCGGGGGCCGACACAGATACGCAGTATTTT. The encoded protein is CASKVAGADTDTQYF.

This chain connects TRBV3-1 (or the pseudogene TRBV3-2) to TRBJ2-5; 15 bases map to TRBD2. The CDR3 is 16 residues long. With V trimmed by 3 bases and J by 5 bases, 4 bases remained unmatched. Germline V gene data show CDR1 as LGHDT and CDR2 as YNNKEL (reference sequence). The CDR3 region is CASSQGGTSGGETQYF. The CDR3 coding sequence is TGTGCCAGCAGCCAGGGCGGGACTAGCGGGGGGGAGACCCAGTACTTC.

This chain joins TRBV11-3 and TRBJ2-1; TRBD2 matches 10 bases. V trimming: 5 bases; J trimming: 4 bases; junction bases outside the gene matches: 5. There are 15 residues in the CDR3. CDR1 is SGHNT, CDR2 YENEEA, per germline. In DNA form, the CDR3 reads TGTGCCAGCAGCATCTCTAGCGGGGGATACAATGAGCAGTTCTTC. Encoded protein: CASSISSGGYNEQFF.